This T cell receptor (beta chain) was recovered during a study of metastatic and nonmetastatic thyroid tumors. The wider study: For malignant and benign thyroid patients, tumor or nodule tissue and blood were the sources whose repertoires were compared.

Ten or more counts support this clone. TCRdb re-called the PCR reads through MiXCR. This sample has roughly 30,000 clones; 25% to 35% occur once, and the top ten carry 25% to 35%. Every patient was untreated before thyroid surgery. The CDR3 is made up of 15 amino acids. Germline V gives CDR1 MNHEY, CDR2 SMNVEV (reference sequence). Trimming cost V 7 bases and J 2 bases; bases outside gene matches: 5. Source material: blood. V and J are TRBV27 and TRBJ2-6; TRBD1 agrees at 7 bases. This sequence originates from a female donor with papillary thyroid cancer or a benign thyroid nodule (not recorded which). Some clones in this sample may be carry-over from other donors' samples. The CDR3 protein is CASTTQGAGANVLTF. CDR3 nucleotide sequence: TGTGCCAGCACCACCCAGGGGGCTGGGGCCAACGTCCTGACTTTC. The full variable domain, its missing parts supplied by reference TRBV27 and TRBJ2-6, is EAQVTQNPRYLITVTGKKLTVTCSQNMNHEYMSWYRQDPGLGLRQIYYSMNVEVTDKGDVPEGYKVSRKEKRNFPLILESPSPNQTSLYFCASTTQGAGANVLTFGAGSRLTVL.